This T cell receptor (beta chain) originates from a study of T cells in women clearing cervical HPV infection. Overall study context: No precancer developed; the control's incident HPV16 infection cleared within 12 months. Blood came at first lesion visit for cases, post-clearance for controls.

Profiling relied on immunoSEQ multiplex PCR, and the TCRdb table lists in-frame clones only, not all of them. Its clone listing holds around 31,000 clones. Concerning this clone itself: The read finishes 3 residues shy of the CDR3 end, and the germline J gene is used to complete it.

HPV was found by MY09/MY11 PCR and dot-blot genotyping. The length of the CDR3 is 15 residues. Germline assignment: CDR1 SGHDT and CDR2 YYEEEE. Germline trimming cut 0 bases from V and 4 bases from J; bases unmatched to any gene: 6. Sequenced sample: blood buffy coat. This TCR was recovered from a woman aged 18 to 75 with a cervical HPV16 infection that either progressed to CIN3+ or cleared (not recorded which). The chain links TRBV5-6 to TRBJ1-2, with 7 nucleotides matching TRBD1. CDR3 region: CASSLVTGASYGYTF. The sequenced part of the CDR3 DNA is TGTGCCAGCAGCTTGGTTACAGGGGCGAGCTATGGC.